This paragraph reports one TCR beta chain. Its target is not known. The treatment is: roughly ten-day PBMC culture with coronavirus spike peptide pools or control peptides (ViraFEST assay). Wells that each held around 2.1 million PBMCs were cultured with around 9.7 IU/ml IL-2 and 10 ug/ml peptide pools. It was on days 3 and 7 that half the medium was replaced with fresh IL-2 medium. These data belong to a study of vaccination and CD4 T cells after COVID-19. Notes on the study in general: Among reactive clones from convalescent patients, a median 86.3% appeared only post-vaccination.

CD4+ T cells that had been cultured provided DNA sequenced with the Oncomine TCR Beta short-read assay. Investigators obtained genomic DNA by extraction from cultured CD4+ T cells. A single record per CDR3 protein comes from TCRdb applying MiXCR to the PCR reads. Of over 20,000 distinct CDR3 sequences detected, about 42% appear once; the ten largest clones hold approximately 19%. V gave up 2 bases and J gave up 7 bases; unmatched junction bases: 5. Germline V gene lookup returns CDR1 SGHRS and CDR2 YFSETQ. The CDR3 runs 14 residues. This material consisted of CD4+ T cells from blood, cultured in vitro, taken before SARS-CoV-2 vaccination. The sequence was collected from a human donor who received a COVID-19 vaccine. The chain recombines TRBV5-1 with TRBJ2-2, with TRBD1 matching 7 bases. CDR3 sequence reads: CASSFRQGNGELFF. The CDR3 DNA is TGCGCCAGCAGCTTCCGACAGGGAAACGGGGAGCTGTTTTTT.